These 8 T cell receptor beta chains came from one sample sequenced in a study of blood T cell repertoires in COVID-19 (dated by TCRdb to the early 2020s). The library was generated by the immunoSEQ multiplex PCR assay. TCRdb retrieved this table from immuneACCESS and kept in-frame rearrangements only. Not all clones are present; in checked studies, unresolved V genes account for under half, and no reason is known for the remainder. The sample profile shows 220,000 or so clones; about 80% of them were found once. The ten largest clonotypes hold around 2% of the sample. The sequenced sample consisted of peripheral blood. These receptors were collected from a woman aged 55 to 70 with acute or convalescent COVID-19.

The CDR3 DNA is TGTGCCAGCAGCTACCCCACAGACAGGGCAGACTATGGCTACACCTTC. Its translation: CASSYPTDRADYGYTF. The chain combines TRBV7-9 with TRBJ1-2; 7 positions agree with TRBD1. Germline V gene data show CDR1 as SEHNR and CDR2 as FQNEAQ (reference sequence). The CDR3 length is 16 residues. The junction had 11 bases not matched to a gene; V was cut back by 4 bases and J by 3 bases.

The chain couples TRBV6-5 to TRBJ1-1; 9 bases are shared with TRBD1. Germline CDR1 MNHEY, CDR2 SVGAGI. V trimming: 2 bases; J trimming: 4 bases; junction bases outside the gene matches: 5. The CDR3 covers 15 residues. CDR3 coding DNA: TGTGCCAGCAGTTACCTAGGACAGGGGATCACTGAAGCTTTCTTT. Translating gives CASSYLGQGITEAFF.

V usage is TRBV14 and J usage is TRBJ1-1; no definite D call. The CDR3 has 16 residues. Trimming removed 1 base from V and 0 bases from J, with 12 bases in between. Per germline, CDR1 SGHDN and CDR2 FVKESK. For the CDR3, the DNA is TGTGCCAGCAGCCAAGGCCCGAGGCATGTGAACACTGAAGCTTTCTTT. Protein: CASSQGPRHVNTEAFF.

The DNA for the CDR3 is TGTGCCAGCAGCTTCCCTCATGGGGGGGCCCAGTACTTC. Protein: CASSFPHGGAQYF. V usage is TRBV5-4 and J usage is TRBJ2-5, with 7 bases matching TRBD2. There are 13 residues in the CDR3. Germline CDR1 reads SGHNT; CDR2 reads YYREEE (reference sequence). Unmatched junction bases numbered 7, after V lost 2 bases and J lost 9 bases.

The V gene is TRBV27, the J gene TRBJ2-1; TRBD2 matches at 8 bases. This CDR3 region has 15 residues. The V and J ends lost 3 bases and 7 bases, in that order; junction bases with no gene match: 8. CDR1 and CDR2 from the germline V gene are MNHEY and SMNVEV (reference sequence). The chain's CDR3 is CASSFRGGMTNEQFF. The CDR3 bases are TGTGCCAGCAGTTTCCGGGGGGGCATGACGAATGAGCAGTTCTTC.

The V gene is TRBV27, the J gene TRBJ2-5, with D uncertain. CDR3 size: 13 residues. Germline assignment: CDR1 MNHEY and CDR2 SMNVEV (reference sequence). The V and J ends lost 0 bases and 7 bases respectively, with 9 bases between them. The CDR3 nucleotides are TGTGCCAGCAGTTTATCCCGGGTCGGGACCCAGTACTTC. Residues: CASSLSRVGTQYF.

The chain employs TRBV5-4 and TRBJ1-1; no reliable D call. Germline V CDR1 and CDR2: SGHNT, YYREEE (reference sequence). The V gene lost 3 bases and the J gene lost 0 bases, with 6 bases spanning the gap. The CDR3 totals 13 residues. CDR3 sequence: CASSSFLNTEAFF. DNA for the CDR3: TGTGCCAGCAGCTCCTTCCTGAACACTGAAGCTTTCTTT.

This chain links TRBV6-5 with TRBJ1-6, with 7 bases identical to TRBD1. V lost 0 bases, J lost 14 bases, and 13 bases stayed unmatched. This CDR3 comprises 16 residues. The germline V gene encodes CDR1 MNHEY and CDR2 SVGAGI. DNA of the CDR3: TGTGCCAGCAGTTACTCGCCGACAGGGAGAGAGATGACCCTCCACTTT. Residues: CASSYSPTGREMTLHF.